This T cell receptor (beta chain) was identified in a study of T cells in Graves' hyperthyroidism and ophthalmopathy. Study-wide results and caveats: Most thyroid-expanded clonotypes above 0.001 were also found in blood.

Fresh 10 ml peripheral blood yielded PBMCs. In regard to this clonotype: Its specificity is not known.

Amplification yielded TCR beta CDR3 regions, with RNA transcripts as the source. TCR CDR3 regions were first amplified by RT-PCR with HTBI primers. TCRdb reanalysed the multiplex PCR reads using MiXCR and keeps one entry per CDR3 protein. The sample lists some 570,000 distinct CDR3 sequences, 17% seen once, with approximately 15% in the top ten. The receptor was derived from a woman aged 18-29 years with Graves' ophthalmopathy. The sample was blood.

The CDR3 coding sequence is TGTGCCAGCAGCCGGGACAGGGGGACCACCGGGGAGCTGTTTTTT. It is translated as CASSRDRGTTGELFF. The chain has TRBV7-8 and TRBJ2-2, with 11 bases identical to TRBD1. Germline CDR1 reads SGHVS; CDR2 reads FQNEAQ. Trimming removed 5 bases from V and 4 bases from J; junction bases left unmatched: 3. This CDR3 has 15 residues. The variable domain in full, completed from reference TRBV7-8 and TRBJ2-2, reads GAGVSQSPRYKVAKRGQDVALRCDPISGHVSLFWYQQALGQGPEFLTYFQNEAQLDKSGLPSDRFFAERPEGSVSTLKIQRTQQEDSAVYLCASSRDRGTTGELFFGEGSRLTVL.